Listed here are 24 T cell receptor beta chains from one sample, sequenced in a study of cytomegalovirus exposure and HLA in healthy donors. The PCR contained 60 Vbeta and 13 Jbeta primers. Here immunoSEQ multiplex PCR was the method, and the copy in TCRdb shows in-frame clones only, minus some. This sample's table reports over 100,000 clones. The sequenced sample consisted of PBMCs. The receptors here all came from a man between 18 and 35 years old in good health and CMV-seronegative.

V and J are TRBV7-6 and TRBJ1-1; possible D gene TRBD1, 6 bases. Trimming pared 5 bases from V and 0 bases from J, leaving 22 bases between. The CDR3 loop spans 18 amino acids. In germline, CDR1 is SGHVS, CDR2 FNYEAQ. CDR3 DNA: TGTGCCAGCAGCCCTAAATCAGGGGCCCGAGGGGTGAACACTGAAGCTTTCTTT. Translating it yields CASSPKSGARGVNTEAFF.

This sequence joins TRBV6-5 and TRBJ2-1; D remains unclear. Trimming took 4 bases from V and 7 from J, leaving 14 bases between them. The CDR3 sequence is 14 residues long. Germline-derived CDR1 and CDR2 are MNHEY and SVGAGI. The CDR3 DNA follows: TGTGCCAGCAGTTTAAACGCCCTACAGAATGAGCAGTTCTTC. It codes for CASSLNALQNEQFF.

The chain is built from TRBV7-9 and TRBJ2-2, with TRBD1 matching over 8 bases. The CDR3 runs to 15 residues. V lost 2 bases to trimming and J lost 4 bases; unmatched junction nucleotides: 3. Germline values: CDR1 SEHNR, CDR2 FQNEAQ (reference sequence). CDR3 residues: CASSLPGGSTGELFF. The CDR3 coding sequence is TGTGCCAGCAGCTTACCAGGGGGCTCCACCGGGGAGCTGTTTTTT.

The chain is built from TRBV7-2 and TRBJ2-7, with 10 nucleotides matching TRBD1. Trimming at V came to 4 bases and at J to 2 bases, leaving 8 bases not matched to a gene. Germline CDR1 is SGHTA and CDR2 is FQGNSA. This CDR3 contains 16 residues. The CDR3 DNA reads as TGTGCCAGCAGCTCTACCCGGGACAGGGGCACCTACGAGCAGTACTTC. It specifies CASSSTRDRGTYEQYF.

The chain couples TRBV7-2 to TRBJ1-1; maybe TRBD1 (6 bases). The V gene's germline CDR1 is SGHTA and CDR2 FQGNSA. Trimming left V 3 bases short and J 8 bases short, with 16 bases between. The CDR3 totals 14 residues. As DNA, the CDR3 is TGTGCCAGCAGCTTGATACAGGGAGTCAGCGAAGCTTTCTTT. Translation: CASSLIQGVSEAFF.

V usage is TRBV25-1 and J usage is TRBJ2-2; the match to TRBD1 covers 9 bases. V gave up 5 bases and J gave up 5 bases; unmatched junction bases: 9. This CDR3 comprises 16 residues. From germline, CDR1 is MGHDK and CDR2 SYGVNS. The CDR3 loop reads CASSRPPGQGTGELFF. The CDR3 DNA is TGTGCCAGCAGTCGACCGCCGGGACAGGGAACCGGGGAGCTGTTTTTT.

The CDR3: CASSEGGSHTGELFF. The CDR3, as DNA: TGTGCCAGCAGTGAAGGAGGGTCCCACACCGGGGAGCTGTTTTTT. The chain joins TRBV6-1 to TRBJ2-2; D perhaps matches TRBD2 (5 bases). This CDR3 is built from 15 residues. CDR1 is MNHNS, CDR2 SASEGT, per germline. Trimming stripped 1 base from V and 3 bases from J, with 9 bases between.

This chain connects TRBV21-1 to TRBJ2-3; no check of the table's D call, TRBD2, against the DNA was made. TRBV21-1 is flagged as a pseudogene. The CDR3 is 15 amino acids. CDR3 protein: CASSTSWGEADTQYF. The CDR3 region has the DNA TGTGCCAGCAGCACTAGTTGGGGGGAGGCAGATACGCAGTATTTT.

The chain couples TRBV7-9 to TRBJ1-5; 8 nucleotides line up with TRBD1. The CDR3 length is 14 residues. The junction had 5 bases not matched to a gene; V was cut back by 6 bases and J by 4 bases. Germline V gene lookup returns CDR1 SEHNR and CDR2 FQNEAQ (reference sequence). CDR3 in amino acids: CASSRTGPNQPQHF. The CDR3 nucleotides read TGTGCCAGCAGTCGGACAGGGCCGAATCAGCCCCAGCATTTT.

CDR3 nucleotides: TGTGCCATCAGAGAGCGGGAGACCACCGGGGAGCTGTTTTTT. Translation: CAIRERETTGELFF. The chain has TRBV10-3 and TRBJ2-2, with TRBD2 identical over 8 bases. V lost 6 bases to trimming and J lost 4 bases; unmatched junction nucleotides: 4. The germline gives CDR1 ENHRY, CDR2 SYGVKD. The CDR3 has 14 amino acids.

The chain has TRBV7-9 and TRBJ1-3; D uncertain. This CDR3 has 13 residues. V lost 1 base and J lost 11, with 12 bases in between. Per the germline V gene, CDR1 is SEHNR and CDR2 is FQNEAQ (reference sequence). The CDR3 spells CASSLGLRRAIYF. For the CDR3, the DNA is TGTGCCAGCAGCTTAGGGCTGCGGCGCGCCATATATTTT.

The V call is TRBV7-9, the J call TRBJ2-7; a possible D gene is TRBD2 (5 bases). The CDR3 has 13 amino acids. V lost 5 bases and J 8 bases, leaving 16 bases between the germline ends. Germline-derived CDR1 and CDR2 are SEHNR and FQNEAQ (reference sequence). The CDR3: CASSLGSGEKQYF. As DNA, the CDR3 is TGTGCCAGCAGCCTAGGATCCGGGGAAAAGCAGTACTTC.

The rearrangement uses TRBV4-1 and TRBJ2-7, with TRBD2 identical over 12 bases. Per the germline V gene, CDR1 is MGHRA and CDR2 is YSYEKL. The CDR3 totals 19 residues. The V segment lost 0 bases and the J segment 5 bases; nucleotides outside the gene matches: 14. In DNA form, the CDR3 reads TGCGCCAGCAGCCAAGATTCAGTGACTAGCGGGAGAGTGGGGAACGAGCAGTACTTC. It is translated as CASSQDSVTSGRVGNEQYF.

The CDR3 nucleotides read TGTGCCAGCAGATTATATCCAGGAAGCTCCTACGAGCAGTACTTC. This encodes CASRLYPGSSYEQYF. V is TRBV6-5 and J is TRBJ2-7; D is uncertain. The V gene's germline CDR1 is MNHEY and CDR2 SVGAGI. The CDR3 runs to 15 residues. Trimming stripped 6 bases from V and 0 bases from J, with 15 bases between.

The J gene is TRBJ1-1, the V gene TRBV29-1, with 8 bases lining up with TRBD1. Looked up from germline, CDR1 is SQVTM and CDR2 is ANQGSEA. CDR3 length: 14 residues. V lost 4 bases to trimming and J lost 3 bases; unmatched junction nucleotides: 7. The CDR3 here is CSVGTGGDYTEAFF. The CDR3, as DNA: TGCAGCGTTGGAACAGGGGGGGACTACACTGAAGCTTTCTTT. Full variable domain (rest looked up from reference TRBV29-1 and TRBJ1-1): SAVISQKPSRDICQRGTSLTIQCQVDSQVTMMFWYRQQPGQSLTLIATANQGSEATYESGFVIDKFPISRPNLTFSTLTVSNMSPEDSSIYLCSVGTGGDYTEAFFGQGTRLTVV.

J is TRBJ2-2 and V is TRBV5-4; the D gene is possibly TRBD1 (6 bases). Trimming cost V 0 bases and J 3 bases, with 12 bases left between them. The germline CDR1 and CDR2 sequences are SGHNT and YYREEE (reference sequence). This CDR3 has 16 residues. CDR3 protein: CASSLGGTGYTGELFF. The CDR3, as DNA: TGTGCCAGCAGCTTGGGGGGAACAGGGTACACCGGGGAGCTGTTTTTT.

The rearrangement uses TRBV27 and TRBJ2-7, with 9 bases lining up with TRBD1. This CDR3 has 16 amino acids. CDR1 MNHEY and CDR2 SMNVEV come from the germline V gene (reference sequence). V shed 6 bases and J 3 bases; nucleotides not matched to a gene: 12. As DNA, the CDR3 is TGTGCCAGCAGCCGGACAGGGGCCGGTTCGCACTACGAGCAGTACTTC. Its translation is CASSRTGAGSHYEQYF.

The J gene is TRBJ2-7, the V gene TRBV13, with no clear D. The length of the CDR3 is 17 residues. Trimming removed 5 bases from V and 1 base from J, with 21 bases in between. Germline CDR1 PRHDT, CDR2 FYEKMQ (reference sequence). Written as DNA, the CDR3 is TGTGCCAGCAGCCGTTCTCGAGGCCAGCAACGATCCTACGAGCAGTACTTC. Its protein is CASSRSRGQQRSYEQYF. Variable domain in full (rest from reference TRBV13 and TRBJ2-7): AAGVIQSPRHLIKEKRETATLKCYPIPRHDTVYWYQQGPGQDPQFLISFYEKMQSDKGSIPDRFSAQQFSDYHSELNMSSLELGDSALYFCASSRSRGQQRSYEQYFGPGTRLTVT.

The chain joins TRBV7-9 to TRBJ1-5; 8 positions agree with TRBD1. The CDR3 is 14 amino acids. The V gene's germline CDR1 is SEHNR and CDR2 FQNEAQ (reference sequence). Trimming cost V 7 bases and J 5 bases; bases outside gene matches: 7. In DNA form, the CDR3 reads TGTGCCAGCAACTACGGACAGGGCGATCAGCCCCAGCATTTT. This encodes CASNYGQGDQPQHF.

This chain uses TRBV6-1 with TRBJ2-7, with 10 bases aligning to TRBD1. The ends lost 7 bases at V and 2 bases at J; junction bases unmatched: 8. The CDR3 is 15 amino acids. From germline, CDR1 is MNHNS and CDR2 SASEGT. The CDR3 sequence: CASTYRDRGPYEQYF. In DNA form, the CDR3 reads TGTGCCAGCACTTATAGGGACAGGGGCCCCTACGAGCAGTACTTC.

The CDR3 region is CASSESRTEAFF. CDR3 bases: TGTGCCAGCAGTGAGAGCCGCACTGAAGCTTTCTTT. The gene calls are TRBV2 and TRBJ1-1; D unclear. Germline lookup yields CDR1 SNHLY and CDR2 FYNNEI. The V end lost 3 bases, the J end lost 4 bases, and 6 bases lay between the germline ends. The length of the CDR3 is 12 residues.

This sequence joins TRBV2 and TRBJ1-1; TRBD1 matches 7 bases. Trimming at V came to 7 bases and at J to 1 base, leaving 6 bases not matched to a gene. Germline-derived CDR1 and CDR2 are SNHLY and FYNNEI. The CDR3 runs to 14 residues. The CDR3: CASNTRGENTEAFF. Here the CDR3 DNA reads TGTGCCAGCAACACCAGGGGGGAGAACACTGAAGCTTTCTTT.

As to this clone: The sample carries other DNA sequences with the same CDR3. This chain links TRBV5-6 with TRBJ1-5; D unclear. Per germline, CDR1 SGHDT and CDR2 YYEEEE. The CDR3 length is 14 residues. Trimming cost V 4 bases and J 1 base, with 9 bases left between them. The CDR3 here is CASSRRGSNQPQHF. CDR3 nucleotides: TGTGCCAGCAGCCGGAGAGGCAGCAATCAGCCCCAGCATTTT.

The gene calls are TRBV11-2 and TRBJ2-7; 7 nucleotides line up with TRBD1. CDR3 size: 15 residues. Germline V CDR1 and CDR2: SGHAT, FQNNGV. With 5 bases clipped from V and 2 bases from J, the junction kept 9 bases outside the gene matches. Written as DNA, the CDR3 is TGTGCCAGCAGCGCTCAGACAGGGCGGCCCTACGAGCAGTACTTC. Protein: CASSAQTGRPYEQYF.